This T cell receptor (beta chain) is drawn from a study of blood T cell repertoires in COVID-19. V lost 2 bases and J 3 bases, leaving 14 bases between the germline ends. The CDR3 contains 15 residues. Germline-derived CDR1 and CDR2 are SNHLY and FYNNEI. The authors' processing: Reference gene primer amplification gave estimated nucleated cell counts. TCRdb keeps only in-frame clones here, not all; method: immunoSEQ multiplex PCR. Clone size and V and J calls were adopted from that table, with D and trimming inferred from the DNA. The sample yields about 250,000 clones, roughly four fifths seen once. This TCR was recovered from a man aged 35 to 55 who had been exposed to COVID-19. The sequenced sample was PBMCs or T cells enriched from blood (not recorded which). This chain joins TRBV2 and TRBJ2-7; tentative D call: TRBD1 (5 bases). The CDR3 region is CASSERAGYFYEQYF. CDR3 DNA: TGTGCCAGCAGTGAACGCGCAGGGTATTTCTACGAGCAGTACTTC.